Following are 17 T cell receptor beta chains from one sample sequenced in a study of cytomegalovirus exposure and HLA in healthy donors. Researchers ran the PCR with 60 Vbeta and 13 Jbeta primers. Measured with immunoSEQ multiplex PCR; TCRdb has only the in-frame clones, and not every one. This sample's table has tens of thousands of clones. Input material: PBMCs. Source of these receptors: a man aged 35-49 years in good health and CMV-seronegative.

The CDR3 region is CAWSSGHVYEQYF. The DNA of the CDR3 is TGTGCCTGGAGTTCCGGACATGTCTACGAGCAGTACTTC. V gene TRBV30 combines with J gene TRBJ2-7; D might be TRBD1 (5 bases). Germline CDR1 reads GTSNPN; CDR2 reads SVGIG (reference sequence). The CDR3 has 13 residues. V lost 2 bases and J 3 bases, leaving 11 bases between the germline ends. The full variable domain, completed using reference TRBV30 and TRBJ2-7, is SQTIHQWPATLVQPVGSPLSLECTVEGTSNPNLYWYRQAAGRGLQLLFYSVGIGQISSEVPQNLSASRPQDRQFILSSKKLLLSDSGFYLCAWSSGHVYEQYFGPGTRLTVT.

CDR3 sequence reads: CASSLAPISREGAEAFF. The CDR3 DNA reads as TGCGCCAGCAGCTTGGCTCCAATATCGCGGGAGGGGGCTGAAGCTTTCTTT. The V call is TRBV5-1, the J call TRBJ1-1; D possibly corresponds to TRBD1 (6 bases). Germline CDR1 reads SGHRS; CDR2 reads YFSETQ. This CDR3 comprises 17 residues. The ends were cut back, 0 bases at V and 6 bases at J, with 21 bases in the middle.

The genes are TRBV4-1 and TRBJ2-7; 9 positions agree with TRBD1. V lost 0 bases and J lost 4; bases outside the gene matches: 4. Germline CDR1 reads MGHRA; CDR2 reads YSYEKL. This CDR3 comprises 15 residues. CDR3 in amino acids: CASSQDRDRVYEQYF. In DNA, the CDR3 is TGCGCCAGCAGCCAAGACCGGGACAGGGTTTACGAGCAGTACTTC.

The chain joins TRBV9 to TRBJ1-1; D is possibly TRBD1 (6 bases). This CDR3 is 14 amino acids long. Germline V gives CDR1 SGDLS, CDR2 YYNGEE. The V end was cut by 3 bases, the J end by 4 bases, with 13 bases between. CDR3 nucleotides: TGTGCCAGCAGCGCCGGGACAAGATCCACTGAAGCTTTCTTT. Translation gives CASSAGTRSTEAFF.

The J gene is TRBJ2-2, the V gene TRBV7-7, with TRBD1 matching 11 bases. Germline-derived CDR1 and CDR2 are SSHAT and FNYEAQ (reference sequence). The CDR3 contains 13 residues. CDR3 sequence: CATGTGGSGELFF. The CDR3 region has the DNA TGTGCTACCGGGACAGGGGGTTCCGGGGAGCTGTTTTTT.

The chain links TRBV5-1 to TRBJ2-1, with 11 bases matching TRBD2. The CDR3 totals 15 residues. Germline CDR1 is SGHRS and CDR2 is YFSETQ. Germline trimming cut 4 bases from V and 4 bases from J; bases unmatched to any gene: 4. CDR3 residues: CASSTGTSGYNEQFF. DNA for the CDR3: TGCGCCAGCAGCACCGGGACTAGCGGATACAATGAGCAGTTCTTC.

This chain uses TRBV6-5 with TRBJ2-7; D perhaps matches TRBD1 (5 bases). The CDR3 is 13 residues long. The V end was cut by 0 bases, the J end by 6 bases, with 9 bases between. Germline loops: CDR1 MNHEY, CDR2 SVGAGI. This CDR3 reads CASSYSGAAEQYF. Written as DNA, the CDR3 is TGTGCCAGCAGTTACTCAGGGGCGGCCGAGCAGTACTTC.

The chain has TRBV30 and TRBJ1-2, with 8 bases fitting TRBD1. The V gene's germline CDR1 is GTSNPN and CDR2 SVGIG (reference sequence). After removal of 8 bases from V and 6 bases from J, the junction contained 14 bases not matched to a gene. CDR3 length: 14 residues. CDR3 protein: CAGTGRTGRDGYTF. CDR3 in DNA: TGTGCCGGGACGGGTCGGACAGGGAGAGATGGCTACACCTTC.

The rearrangement links TRBV6-1 to TRBJ2-7, with a possible D match to TRBD1 (6 bases). Germline V gene sequence: CDR1 MNHNS, CDR2 SASEGT. Trimming stripped 5 bases from V and 2 bases from J, with 13 bases between. CDR3 length: 14 residues. The CDR3 region has the DNA TGTGCCAGCAGTACCGGGACACTTGCCTACGAGCAGTACTTC. It codes for CASSTGTLAYEQYF.

This sequence joins TRBV14 and TRBJ1-6; 9 nucleotides match TRBD1. This CDR3 region has 15 residues. Germline V CDR1 and CDR2: SGHDN, FVKESK. V dropped 2 bases and J dropped 10; count of bases not matched to a gene: 6. The CDR3 coding sequence is TGTGCCAGCAGCCAAACCGGGACAGGGAACTCACCCCTCCACTTT. This codes for CASSQTGTGNSPLHF.

J is TRBJ2-5 and V is TRBV19, with 12 bases aligning to TRBD1. Germline V gene lookup returns CDR1 LNHDA and CDR2 SQIVND (reference sequence). Trimming cost V 5 bases and J 5 bases; bases outside gene matches: 9. This CDR3 contains 16 residues. The CDR3 DNA is TGTGCCAGTAGTCAACCGGGACAGGGGGCGGGTGAGACCCAGTACTTC. This codes for CASSQPGQGAGETQYF.

This rearrangement joins TRBV7-3 to TRBJ1-2; 12 nucleotides align to TRBD1. Germline V gives CDR1 SGHTA, CDR2 FQGTGA. The CDR3 sequence is 15 residues long. Trimming at V came to 3 bases and at J to 5 bases, leaving 4 bases not matched to a gene. Here the CDR3 DNA reads TGTGCCAGCAGCTTGGGACAGGGGGCGCGGTATGGCTACACCTTC. It encodes CASSLGQGARYGYTF.

The V gene is TRBV29-1, the J gene TRBJ2-7, with D possibly being TRBD1 (5 bases). Germline CDR1 and CDR2: SQVTM and ANQGSEA. The germline V and J ends were trimmed by 6 bases and 1 base, with 16 bases remaining between them. This CDR3 region has 14 residues. The CDR3, as DNA: TGCAGCGTCAATCTACCGACAGATTCCTACGAGCAGTACTTC. Translation: CSVNLPTDSYEQYF.

The rearrangement links TRBV19 to TRBJ2-5; 7 positions match TRBD2. In germline, CDR1 is LNHDA, CDR2 SQIVND (reference sequence). The V and J ends lost 6 bases and 4 bases, in that order; junction bases with no gene match: 11. This CDR3 is 15 amino acids long. The CDR3 coding sequence is TGTGCCAGTAGGGGAGCCGGACTAGTAAGAGAGACCCAGTACTTC. This encodes CASRGAGLVRETQYF.

V and J are TRBV18 and TRBJ1-1; D might be TRBD1 (6 bases). The length of the CDR3 is 14 residues. Trimming took off 2 bases at V and 4 bases at J, with 11 bases between the two ends. Germline-derived CDR1 and CDR2 are KGHSH and LQKENI. Here the CDR3 DNA reads TGTGCCAGCTCACCAGGGGCGGGGGCCACTGAAGCTTTCTTT. It codes for CASSPGAGATEAFF.

V usage is TRBV2 and J usage is TRBJ1-5, with 8 bases identical to TRBD1. Per the germline V gene, CDR1 is SNHLY and CDR2 is FYNNEI. The CDR3 runs 15 residues. The junction had 10 bases not matched to a gene; V was cut back by 5 bases and J by 7 bases. This chain's CDR3 is CASSKDREIGQPQHF. CDR3 bases: TGTGCCAGCAGTAAGGACAGGGAAATAGGACAGCCCCAGCATTTT.

The chain employs TRBV30 and TRBJ1-1; D might be TRBD1 (6 bases). This CDR3 has 16 amino acids. Germline CDR1 and CDR2: GTSNPN and SVGIG (reference sequence). The germline V and J ends were trimmed by 4 bases and 3 bases, with 21 bases remaining between them. The CDR3, as DNA: TGTGCCTGGATCCCGGCCACAGGGATTAGGGACACTGAAGCTTTCTTT. Translating it yields CAWIPATGIRDTEAFF.